A selection of T cell receptor beta chains follows, all from one sample in a study of early T cells in non-severe SARS-CoV-2 infection. A single record per CDR3 protein comes from TCRdb applying MiXCR to the 5' RACE reads. In the table there are about 61,000 distinct CDR3 sequences, less than 14% of which are singletons. The specimen was whole blood. The receptors stem from an adult who was a healthcare worker with PCR-confirmed SARS-CoV-2 infection or an uninfected control (not recorded which). Both conserved end residues are part of each CDR3. The D gene is left open where the match is weak. A row's size may be missing; if present it is once, few, many or a size class.

d_call | j_call | v_call | clone_size | cdr3_aa | cdr3_nt
. | TRBJ2-7 | TRBV11-2 | few | CASSFLSSYEQYF | TGTGCCAGCAGCTTTCTAAGCTCCTACGAGCAGTACTTC
. | TRBJ2-3 | TRBV20-1 | many | CSASGDYTDTQYF | TGCAGTGCCTCAGGCGACTACACAGATACGCAGTATTTT
. | TRBJ2-1 | TRBV18 | once | CASSSGGNEQFF | TGTGCCAGCTCATCCGGGGGCAATGAGCAGTTCTTC
. | TRBJ2-3 | TRBV2 | . | CASSEFGSDTQYF | TGTGCCAGCAGTGAGTTCGGATCGGATACGCAGTATTTT
. | TRBJ2-1 | TRBV12-3/TRBV12-4 | many | CASSFSAAEQFF | TGTGCCAGCAGTTTCTCAGCGGCTGAGCAGTTCTTC
TRBD2 | TRBJ2-1 | TRBV11-2 | many | CASTTSGGHNEQFF | TGTGCCAGCACCACTAGCGGGGGGCACAATGAGCAGTTCTTC
TRBD2 | TRBJ2-3 | TRBV5-4 | . | CASSGRLAGASTDTQYF | TGTGCCAGCAGCGGCAGACTAGCGGGGGCTAGCACAGATACGCAGTATTTT
. | TRBJ1-4 | TRBV30 | few | CAWSVREGKLFF | TGTGCCTGGAGTGTACGTGAGGGAAAACTGTTTTTT
. | TRBJ2-7 | TRBV7-6 | few | CASSLEGRGSHEQYF | TGTGCCAGCAGCTTAGAGGGCAGGGGTTCCCACGAGCAGTACTTC
TRBD1 | TRBJ1-3 | TRBV27 | . | CASRDRVGGNTIYF | TGTGCCAGCAGAGACAGGGTCGGCGGAAACACCATATATTTT
TRBD1 | TRBJ1-1 | TRBV10-3 | . | CAISGGTEAFF | TGTGCCATCTCAGGGGGCACTGAAGCTTTCTTT
. | TRBJ1-2 | TRBV6-5 | few | CASRDAANYGYTF | TGTGCCAGCAGGGACGCAGCTAACTATGGCTACACCTTC
TRBD1 | TRBJ1-2 | TRBV27 | . | CASFGGGGYTF | TGTGCCAGCTTCGGAGGGGGCGGCTACACCTTC
TRBD1 | TRBJ1-2 | TRBV12-3/TRBV12-4 | many | CASSPGGHGYTF | TGTGCCAGCAGCCCAGGGGGGCATGGCTACACCTTC
. | TRBJ1-2 | TRBV29-1 | . | CSVAGIYGYTF | TGCAGCGTGGCAGGGATCTATGGCTACACCTTC
. | TRBJ1-5 | TRBV7-6 | many | CASSTLTNQPQHF | TGTGCCAGCAGCACTTTGACTAATCAGCCCCAGCATTTT
. | TRBJ2-3 | TRBV2 | many | CASSEGVPTDTQYF | TGTGCCAGCAGTGAAGGGGTTCCCACAGATACGCAGTATTTT
TRBD2 | TRBJ2-3 | TRBV7-2 | few | CASSSGSRLAGATTDTQYF | TGTGCCAGCAGCTCCGGTTCACGACTAGCGGGGGCCACCACAGATACGCAGTATTTT
. | TRBJ2-2 | TRBV19 | many | CASSKNTGNTGELFF | TGTGCCAGTAGTAAGAACACTGGGAACACCGGGGAGCTGTTTTTT
. | TRBJ2-7 | TRBV6-1 | many | CASRPIGTFHEQYF | TGTGCCAGCAGACCGATAGGGACTTTCCACGAGCAGTACTTC
TRBD1 | TRBJ2-5 | TRBV20-1 | few | CSARDFSTGQQETQYF | TGCAGTGCTAGAGATTTCTCTACGGGACAGCAAGAGACCCAGTACTTC
. | TRBJ2-1 | TRBV6-2/TRBV6-3 | many | CASSWWERAKGHEQFF | TGTGCCAGCAGTTGGTGGGAAAGGGCCAAGGGACATGAGCAGTTCTTC
TRBD1 | TRBJ1-6 | TRBV3-1 | many | CASSPGQGFSPLHF | TGTGCCAGCAGCCCCGGACAGGGTTTTTCACCCCTCCACTTT
. | TRBJ2-4 | TRBV30 | few | CAWSVRAGIQYF | TGTGCCTGGAGTGTCCGAGCTGGCATTCAGTACTTC
TRBD2 | TRBJ2-3 | TRBV5-1 | many | CASSLGLAGGTDTQYF | TGCGCCAGCAGCTTGGGGCTAGCGGGTGGCACAGATACGCAGTATTTT
. | TRBJ1-3 | TRBV5-6 | few | CASSLEVGPGNTIYF | TGTGCCAGCAGCTTGGAAGTGGGACCTGGAAACACCATATATTTT
. | TRBJ2-5 | TRBV11-2 | many | CASSGGGRGTTQYF | TGTGCCAGCAGCGGGGGAGGCAGGGGCACGACCCAGTACTTC
TRBD1 | TRBJ2-2 | TRBV10-3 | few | CASSGQLDTGELFF | TGTGCCAGCTCGGGACAGTTGGACACCGGGGAGCTGTTTTTT
. | TRBJ1-1 | TRBV5-1 | many | CASSLQGRSEVAFF | TGCGCCAGCAGCTTACAGGGACGGTCAGAAGTGGCTTTCTTT
TRBD1 | TRBJ1-3 | TRBV20-1 | few | CSARPPSGGRGNTIYF | TGCAGTGCTAGGCCCCCCTCAGGGGGCAGAGGAAACACCATATATTTT
TRBD2 | TRBJ2-3 | TRBV9 | many | CASSVTSRASTDTQYF | TGTGCCAGCAGCGTGACTAGCCGAGCGAGCACAGATACGCAGTATTTT
TRBD1 | TRBJ2-5 | TRBV18 | few | CASSPGQGGTETQYF | TGTGCCAGCTCACCAGGACAGGGAGGAACGGAGACCCAGTACTTC
. | TRBJ1-2 | TRBV12-3/TRBV12-4 | many | CASSPRAGDNYGYTF | TGTGCCAGCTCCCCCAGGGCGGGAGATAACTATGGCTACACCTTC
. | TRBJ2-1 | TRBV29-1 | many | CSVGHNEQFF | TGCAGCGTTGGGCACAATGAGCAGTTCTTC
. | TRBJ1-2 | TRBV12-3/TRBV12-4 | . | CASSFNPGQEHYGYTF | TGTGCCAGCAGTTTTAACCCGGGACAAGAACACTATGGCTACACCTTC
TRBD1 | TRBJ2-7 | TRBV7-9 | . | CASSPRWGTASYEQYF | TGTGCCAGCAGCCCTCGTTGGGGGACAGCCTCCTACGAGCAGTACTTC
TRBD2 | TRBJ2-7 | TRBV12-3/TRBV12-4 | . | CASSLNSGGIYEQYF | TGTGCCAGCAGTTTAAATAGCGGGGGGATCTACGAGCAGTACTTC